The 13 T cell receptor beta chains presented below share a single source sample, sequenced in a study of control samples from healthy donors and cancer patients. Data came from immunoSEQ multiplex PCR; TCRdb stores just in-frame clones and leaves some out. Of around 110,000 clones in the sample, about 93% were seen once. The sequencing sample was made of blood. The source is a man aged 25-45 years in good health.

The J gene is TRBJ1-6, the V gene TRBV18; D is perhaps TRBD1 (5 bases). Germline values: CDR1 KGHSH, CDR2 LQKENI. The CDR3 is 14 amino acids. Trimming removed 3 bases at V and 8 bases at J, with 11 bases between. Here the CDR3 DNA reads TGTGCCAGCTCACCCGGGGCAGATCATTCACCCCTCCACTTT. Protein: CASSPGADHSPLHF.

The chain employs TRBV27 and TRBJ1-2; 11 bases line up with TRBD1. The J segment lost 8 bases and the V segment lost 3 bases, leaving 2 bases of the junction unmatched. Germline lookup yields CDR1 MNHEY and CDR2 SMNVEV (reference sequence). The CDR3 runs 13 residues. The DNA of the CDR3 is TGTGCCAGCAGTTTTGGACAGGGGGCAGGCTACACCTTC. Translating gives CASSFGQGAGYTF.

The chain carries TRBV11-3 and TRBJ2-7; D is uncertain. V was clipped by 6 bases and J by 3 bases, with 18 bases between them. Germline CDR1 SGHNT, CDR2 YENEEA. CDR3 length: 15 residues. The CDR3 DNA reads TGTGCCAGCAGTTTTGGACCCGGTCAGAACTACGAGCAGTACTTC. Its translation: CASSFGPGQNYEQYF.

The rearrangement uses TRBV7-9 and TRBJ2-5; TRBD2 agrees at 10 bases. The CDR3 is 15 amino acids. V shed 4 bases and J 5 bases; nucleotides not matched to a gene: 7. Germline assignment: CDR1 SEHNR and CDR2 FQNEAQ (reference sequence). DNA for the CDR3: TGTGCCAGCAGCTCCCCCAGCGGGGGGGCGGAGACCCAGTACTTC. This sequence encodes CASSSPSGGAETQYF.

This chain links TRBV7-2 with TRBJ1-2; 7 nucleotides match TRBD1. There are 15 residues in the CDR3. Trimming removed 1 base from V and 6 bases from J; junction bases left unmatched: 8. Per germline, CDR1 SGHTA and CDR2 FQGNSA. CDR3 in DNA: TGTGCCAGCAGCTTAGAGTCGACAGGGAGGGATGGCTACACCTTC. This codes for CASSLESTGRDGYTF.

The CDR3 here is CASSIDGLAAQYF. CDR3 in DNA: TGTGCCAGTAGTATAGATGGCCTAGCGGCGCAGTATTTT. The chain joins TRBV19 to TRBJ2-3; 7 bases line up with TRBD2. The CDR3 has 13 amino acids. Trimming removed 0 bases from V and 10 bases from J; junction bases left unmatched: 4. Germline CDR1 and CDR2: LNHDA and SQIVND (reference sequence).

This chain joins TRBV9 and TRBJ2-5; 10 nucleotides line up with TRBD1. CDR1 is SGDLS, CDR2 YYNGEE, per germline. Trimming cost V 4 bases and J 6 bases; bases outside gene matches: 6. The CDR3 is 14 amino acids. DNA of the CDR3: TGTGCCAGCAGCCCGGGGACAGGGGTAAAGACCCAGTACTTC. It yields the protein CASSPGTGVKTQYF.

This clone has more than one count but fewer than ten. In DNA form, the CDR3 reads TGTGCCAGCGGAGGGGGGGGAAGCAATCAGCCCCAGCATTTT. Translation gives CASGGGGSNQPQHF. The V and J genes are TRBV7-6 and TRBJ1-5, with D possibly matching TRBD1 (6 bases). The V end lost 8 bases, the J end lost 1 base, and 12 bases lay between the germline ends. The CDR3 covers 14 residues. The germline gives CDR1 SGHVS, CDR2 FNYEAQ.

This rearrangement joins TRBV5-4 to TRBJ2-5; a weak D match, TRBD1 (6 bases). The germline V and J ends were trimmed by 4 bases and 4 bases, with 11 bases remaining between them. Germline CDR1 is SGHNT and CDR2 is YYREEE (reference sequence). The length of the CDR3 is 13 residues. The CDR3 DNA follows: TGTGCCAGCAGCAGCACAGGGTCAGAGACCCAGTACTTC. As protein: CASSSTGSETQYF.

The J gene is TRBJ1-6, the V gene TRBV5-1; D gene ambiguous. The V gene's germline CDR1 is SGHRS and CDR2 YFSETQ. V was cut by 0 bases and J by 7 bases, with 14 bases left in between. The CDR3 has 16 residues. For the CDR3, the DNA is TGCGCCAGCAGCTTGGGGACTGTTGGCTCAAATTCACCCCTCCACTTT. Translation: CASSLGTVGSNSPLHF.

The V call is TRBV9, the J call TRBJ2-4; a weak D match, TRBD2 (6 bases). From germline, CDR1 is SGDLS and CDR2 YYNGEE. Trimming stripped 4 bases from V and 3 bases from J, with 20 bases between. The CDR3 is 17 amino acids. The DNA for the CDR3 is TGTGCCAGCAGCCCTCACCCCGGGACTGCGGGCAAAAACATTCAGTACTTC. This sequence encodes CASSPHPGTAGKNIQYF.

A few counts support this clone. This rearrangement joins TRBV5-1 to TRBJ1-2; D unresolved. CDR3 length: 14 residues. V gave up 0 bases and J gave up 5 bases, with 11 bases separating them. Germline V CDR1 and CDR2: SGHRS, YFSETQ. This chain's CDR3 is CASSLVSGQYGYTF. In nucleotides, the CDR3 is TGCGCCAGCAGCTTGGTGTCGGGTCAGTATGGCTACACCTTC.

V usage is TRBV2 and J usage is TRBJ2-7; TRBD1 or TRBD2 may be the D gene (5 bases each). V was pared by 6 bases and J by 0 bases, with 18 bases between. The CDR3 loop spans 16 amino acids. Germline V gene sequence: CDR1 SNHLY, CDR2 FYNNEI. The CDR3, as DNA: TGTGCCAGCAGGATGAGGGGACGGGGTATCTCCTACGAGCAGTACGTC. Amino acids: CASRMRGRGISYEQYV.